These 8 T cell receptor beta chains came from one sample sequenced in a study of response to subunit inactivated influenza vaccine. In TCRdb, the RT-PCR reads were re-called with MiXCR into one record per CDR3 protein. The sample has some 800,000 distinct CDR3 sequences, 21% seen once; the top ten hold more than 8.5%. The specimen was PBMCs from blood, collected 5 to 6 days after vaccination. Receptor source: a man aged 50-59 years who received an inactivated influenza vaccine.

The chain couples TRBV5-1 to TRBJ2-1; D remains unclear. In germline, CDR1 is SGHRS, CDR2 YFSETQ. Trimming pared 1 base from V and 7 bases from J, leaving 12 bases between. CDR3 length: 14 amino acids. CDR3 coding DNA: TGCGCCAGCAGCTTGTATTCGGCTGGAAATGAGCAGTTCTTC. Protein sequence: CASSLYSAGNEQFF.

This clonotype was detected a few times. The rearrangement links TRBV5-8 to TRBJ2-7, with 9 nucleotides matching TRBD1. J gave up 3 bases and V 0 bases, and 7 bases lay outside the gene matches. CDR3 size: 16 residues. The germline CDR1 and CDR2 sequences are SGHTS and YDEGEE. In DNA form, the CDR3 reads TGTGCCAGCAGCTTGGGTACAGGGGGCTGGGGCTACGAGCAGTACTTC. It translates to CASSLGTGGWGYEQYF.

This clonotype has just a few counts. This rearrangement joins TRBV28 to TRBJ2-7; no firm D call. Germline V gives CDR1 MDHEN, CDR2 SYDVKM. Trimming removed 1 base at V and 2 bases at J, with 12 bases between. This CDR3 is built from 15 residues. CDR3 sequence: CASSLYLFKTYEQYF. In nucleotides, the CDR3 is TGTGCCAGCAGTTTATACCTATTCAAAACCTACGAGCAGTACTTC.

This clonotype appeared a few times. V usage is TRBV9 and J usage is TRBJ2-4; 7 positions match TRBD1. CDR1 is SGDLS, CDR2 YYNGEE, per germline. V shed 0 bases and J 10 bases; nucleotides not matched to a gene: 10. The CDR3 is 15 amino acids. CDR3 in DNA: TGTGCCAGCAGCGTAGGAGGGACAGCCCTTTCAATTCAGTACTTC. Protein: CASSVGGTALSIQYF.

This clonotype was counted once. The rearrangement joins TRBV7-3 to TRBJ2-2; the D gene is possibly TRBD1 (5 bases). Germline CDR1 is SGHTA and CDR2 is FQGTGA. This CDR3 comprises 15 residues. Trimming pared 5 bases from V and 5 bases from J, leaving 15 bases between. CDR3 sequence reads: CASSVQGPGTGELFF. CDR3 nucleotides: TGTGCCAGCAGCGTCCAGGGCCCCGGAACCGGGGAGCTGTTTTTT. Full variable domain (rest looked up from reference TRBV7-3 and TRBJ2-2): GAGVSQTPSNKVTEKGKYVELRCDPISGHTALYWYRQSLGQGPEFLIYFQGTGAADDSGLPNDRFFAVRPEGSVSTLKIQRTERGDSAVYLCASSVQGPGTGELFFGEGSRLTVL.

In its sample, this clonotype was seen a few times. The chain carries TRBV20-1 and TRBJ2-1; TRBD2 agrees at 9 bases. In germline, CDR1 is DFQATT, CDR2 SNEGSKA (reference sequence). V shed 6 bases and J 4 bases; nucleotides not matched to a gene: 4. This CDR3 contains 13 residues. The CDR3 loop is CSASSGEYNEQFF. The CDR3, as DNA: TGCAGTGCCTCTAGCGGGGAGTACAATGAGCAGTTCTTC.

This chain connects TRBV2 to TRBJ2-5; perhaps TRBD2 as D (5 bases). Germline assignment: CDR1 SNHLY and CDR2 FYNNEI. This CDR3 contains 14 residues. Trimming pared 6 bases from V and 2 bases from J, leaving 13 bases between. In nucleotides, the CDR3 is TGTGCCAGCAGCAAAACTAGTTTTCAAGAGACCCAGTACTTC. Translation gives CASSKTSFQETQYF.

This clonotype occurred many times. This CDR3 reads CASSYSTYNEQFF. In DNA, the CDR3 is TGTGCCAGCAGTTACTCCACCTACAATGAGCAGTTCTTC. The gene calls are TRBV6-5 and TRBJ2-1; D is ambiguous. This CDR3 is built from 13 residues. Trimming left V 0 bases short and J 2 bases short, with 2 bases between. Germline V lookup: CDR1 MNHEY, CDR2 SVGAGI.